This is a list of T cell receptor beta chains from one sample in a study of identical twins' blood T cells. TCRdb called the 5' RACE reads again in MiXCR, with one record for every CDR3 protein. The repertoire includes roughly 380,000 distinct CDR3 sequences, about 28% of them detected once, and 5.5% to 6.5% sits in the top ten. Sequences were obtained from PBMCs. All receptors derive from a woman between 18 and 49 years old in good health. Both conserved end residues are part of each CDR3. D genes are given only for firm matches. Expanded clones are given a class, and other clones once, few, many or no size at all.

d_gene	j_gene	abundance	v_gene	CDR3nt	CDR3aa
-	TRBJ1-1	-	TRBV25-1	TGTGCCAGCAGTCAACAAAGGGACACTGAAGCTTTCTTT	CASSQQRDTEAFF
-	TRBJ2-3	few	TRBV20-1	TGCAGTGCTAGGGCGGGTTCAGATACGCAGTATTTT	CSARAGSDTQYF
-	TRBJ1-2	-	TRBV3-1	TGTGCCAGCAGCCCCGAACCAGGGATGTTGAACTATGGCTACACCTTC	CASSPEPGMLNYGYTF
-	TRBJ1-1	few	TRBV5-1	TGCGCCAGCACCCTACGGGGGGGCTCCACTGAAGCTTTCTTT	CASTLRGGSTEAFF
-	TRBJ2-1	-	TRBV30	TGTGCCTGGAACTATGTATATGAGCAGTTCTTC	CAWNYVYEQFF
TRBD1	TRBJ1-1	few	TRBV9	TGTGCCAGCAGCGTAGACAGGGGCACTGAAGCTTTCTTT	CASSVDRGTEAFF
-	TRBJ1-3	many	TRBV12-3/TRBV12-4	TGTGCCAGCAGTTTATCCTCTGGAAACACCATATATTTT	CASSLSSGNTIYF
TRBD2	TRBJ2-1	-	TRBV4-2	TGCGCCAGCAGCCTATCCCCCTGGACTAGCGGGAGCTATGAGCAGTTCTTC	CASSLSPWTSGSYEQFF
TRBD2	TRBJ2-1	many	TRBV5-1	TGCGCCAGCAGCTCGGGACTAGCGGGAGCTTTAGAGCAGTTCTTC	CASSSGLAGALEQFF
-	TRBJ1-6	-	TRBV7-2	TGTGCCAGCAGCTTAGTTTGGCAGAATCTCTCACCCCTCCACTTT	CASSLVWQNLSPLHF
TRBD2	TRBJ2-1	-	TRBV30	TGTGCCTGTCTCCCTATAGCGGGAACCTACAATGAGCAGTTCTTC	CACLPIAGTYNEQFF
-	TRBJ2-3	few	TRBV5-1	TGCGCCAGCACCCGGACGGGGTTTCCAGATACGCAGTATTTT	CASTRTGFPDTQYF
-	TRBJ1-2	-	TRBV7-2	TGTGCCAGCAGCTTAGCGCTTCCCTCAAACCTGGGCTACACCTTC	CASSLALPSNLGYTF
-	TRBJ1-6	few	TRBV19	TGTGCCAGTAGTCACCTTCCGGGACAATCTGGATCACCCCTCCACTTT	CASSHLPGQSGSPLHF
-	TRBJ2-7	-	TRBV10-3	TGTGCCATCAGTGAGGAACAGGGCGGCGAGCAGTACTTC	CAISEEQGGEQYF
TRBD1	TRBJ1-2	many	TRBV2	TGTGCCAGCGGTGGGGACAGCACGGCATACTATGGCTACACCTTC	CASGGDSTAYYGYTF
-	TRBJ1-5	many	TRBV29-1	TGCAGCGTTGAGGGCGAAGATGGGCCCCAGCATTTT	CSVEGEDGPQHF
TRBD1	TRBJ1-5	-	TRBV7-2	TGTGCCAGCAGCTCCGGACAGGCAGGATCACAGCCCCAGCATTTT	CASSSGQAGSQPQHF
-	TRBJ1-5	-	TRBV12-3/TRBV12-4	TGTGCCAGTCGCGGCCAAGCACCCCAGCCCCAGCATTTT	CASRGQAPQPQHF
-	TRBJ1-2	-	TRBV10-3	TGTGCCACCGCTGACAGGCGGTATGGCTACACCTTC	CATADRRYGYTF
TRBD2	TRBJ2-1	many	TRBV5-6	TGTGCCAGCAGCGGGACTAGCGTCTACAATGAGCAGTTCTTC	CASSGTSVYNEQFF
-	TRBJ1-1	many	TRBV6-6	TGTGCCAGCAGTGAGGGAGCTGAAGCTTTCTTT	CASSEGAEAFF
-	TRBJ1-4	few	TRBV2	TGTGCCTGCGGAGGGACGGAGGGTGAAAAACTGTTTTTT	CACGGTEGEKLFF
-	TRBJ2-3	-	TRBV18	TGTGCCAGCTCACCCTCAAGCCGCACAGATACGCAGTATTTT	CASSPSSRTDTQYF
TRBD1	TRBJ1-1	-	TRBV7-2	TGTGCCAGCAGCCCCCCAGCCGGGCAGGGCAGGGGGAGGTCTGAAGCTTTCTTT	CASSPPAGQGRGRSEAFF
-	TRBJ2-7	once	TRBV3-1	TGTGCCAGCAGCCACGCCTCTTTCTACGAGCAGTACTTC	CASSHASFYEQYF
-	TRBJ1-2	few	TRBV29-1	TGCAGCGTCCCGACACTCTATGGCTACACCTTC	CSVPTLYGYTF
-	TRBJ1-4	-	TRBV3-1	TGTGCCAGCAGCCAACGGGGTAGGGCACATGAAAAACTGTTTTTT	CASSQRGRAHEKLFF
-	TRBJ1-2	-	TRBV7-9	TGTGCCAGCAGCCCGGCACCTTGGGGATATGGCTACACCTTC	CASSPAPWGYGYTF
-	TRBJ1-1	few	TRBV9	TGTGCCAGCAGCGTAGTATCCCGCACTGAGGCTTTCTTT	CASSVVSRTEAFF
-	TRBJ1-5	once	TRBV11-2	TGTGCCAGCAGCCGGAGAGGACCGGATCAGCCCCAGCATTTT	CASSRRGPDQPQHF
-	TRBJ1-3	many	TRBV4-2	TGTGCCAGCAGCCAACACACAACAGTCTCTGGAAACACCATATATTTT	CASSQHTTVSGNTIYF
TRBD2	TRBJ2-3	-	TRBV7-9	TGTGCCAGCAGCCCATCCGCCGGGACTAGCGGGTCCGATACGCAGTATTTT	CASSPSAGTSGSDTQYF
-	TRBJ1-1	many	TRBV19	TGTGCCACCGACCGCAGGGGCGGCACTGAAGCTTTCTTT	CATDRRGGTEAFF
-	TRBJ2-3	few	TRBV20-1	TGCAGTGCTAGAGATCTCACAGATACGCAGTATTTT	CSARDLTDTQYF
TRBD2	TRBJ2-5	few	TRBV27	TGTGCCAGCAGTTTATCGGGACTAGCGTCGGGTCAGTACTTC	CASSLSGLASGQYF
-	TRBJ1-2	few	TRBV29-1	TGCAGCGTTCGGTCGGACAGAACTAACTATGGCTACACCTTC	CSVRSDRTNYGYTF
TRBD1	TRBJ2-2	-	TRBV7-9	TGTGCCAGCAGCCGTCTGACAGGGGATGCCACCGGGGAGCTGTTTTTT	CASSRLTGDATGELFF
TRBD1	TRBJ2-1	-	TRBV20-1	TGCAGTGCTAGAGATCGGGGACAGCCTTACAATGAGCAGTTCTTC	CSARDRGQPYNEQFF
-	TRBJ2-2	many	TRBV14	TGTGCCAGCAGCCAAAAAGGCCCCAGGGAGCTGTTTTTT	CASSQKGPRELFF
TRBD1	TRBJ1-5	-	TRBV10-1	TGCGCCACCTCGGATAGGACAGGGACCGCAGGTCAGCCCCAGCATTTT	CATSDRTGTAGQPQHF
-	TRBJ2-3	-	TRBV4-2	TGTGCCAGCAGCCGACCTGGCACAGATACGCAGTATTTT	CASSRPGTDTQYF
TRBD1	TRBJ1-1	-	TRBV6-6	TGTGCCAGCAGTAACAGGGACAGGGTCACTGAAGCTTTCTTT	CASSNRDRVTEAFF